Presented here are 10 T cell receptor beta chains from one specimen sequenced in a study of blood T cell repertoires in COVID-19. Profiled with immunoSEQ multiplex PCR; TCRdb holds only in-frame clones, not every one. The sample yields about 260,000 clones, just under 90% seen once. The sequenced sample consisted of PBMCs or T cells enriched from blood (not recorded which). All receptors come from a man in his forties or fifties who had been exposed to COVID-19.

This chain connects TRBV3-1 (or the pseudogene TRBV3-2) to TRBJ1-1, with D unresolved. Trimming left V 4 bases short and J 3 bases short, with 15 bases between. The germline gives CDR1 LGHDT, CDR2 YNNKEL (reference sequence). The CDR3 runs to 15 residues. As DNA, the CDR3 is TGTGCCAGCAGCCCCCGGTTGGGAGAGGACACTGAAGCTTTCTTT. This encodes CASSPRLGEDTEAFF.

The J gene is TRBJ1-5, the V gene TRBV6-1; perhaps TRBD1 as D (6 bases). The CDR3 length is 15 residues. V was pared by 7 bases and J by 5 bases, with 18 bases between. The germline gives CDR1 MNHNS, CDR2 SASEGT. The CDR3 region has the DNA TGTGCCAGCACCCCCCTCGGGGGGCGCCATCAGCCCCAGCATTTT. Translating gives CASTPLGGRHQPQHF.

The DNA for the CDR3 is TGCGCCAGCAGCGGCGGGGCAGGGGGATCCTCTAGCACAGATACGCAGTATTTT. It encodes CASSGGAGGSSSTDTQYF. The rearrangement uses TRBV5-1 and TRBJ2-3, with D perhaps TRBD1 (7 bases). Germline V gene sequence: CDR1 SGHRS, CDR2 YFSETQ. The CDR3 is 18 residues long. The germline V and J ends were trimmed by 4 bases and 0 bases, with 21 bases remaining between them.

The CDR3 sequence is CASSLRQNTEAFF. DNA for the CDR3: TGTGCCAGCAGCCTCAGACAGAACACTGAAGCTTTCTTT. The rearrangement uses TRBV9 and TRBJ1-1; D is unclear. Germline V gene data show CDR1 as SGDLS and CDR2 as YYNGEE. This CDR3 is built from 13 residues. V lost 4 bases, J lost 1 base, and 8 bases lay in between.

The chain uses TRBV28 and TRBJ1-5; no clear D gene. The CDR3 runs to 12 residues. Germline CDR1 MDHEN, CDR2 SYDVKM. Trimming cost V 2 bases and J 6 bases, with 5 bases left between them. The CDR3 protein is CASSLTGQPQHF. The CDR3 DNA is TGTGCCAGCAGTTTAACGGGTCAGCCCCAGCATTTT. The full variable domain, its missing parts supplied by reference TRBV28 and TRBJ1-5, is DVKVTQSSRYLVKRTGEKVFLECVQDMDHENMFWYRQDPGLGLRLIYFSYDVKMKEKGDIPEGYSVSREKKERFSLILESASTNQTSMYLCASSLTGQPQHFGDGTRLSIL.

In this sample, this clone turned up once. The CDR3 sequence is CASSRRVPSSYNEQFF. CDR3 bases: TGCGCCAGTTCGCGCAGGGTCCCGAGCTCCTACAATGAGCAGTTCTTC. The chain has TRBV5-1 and TRBJ2-1, with D perhaps matching TRBD1 (5 bases). CDR3 length: 16 residues. Germline CDR1 reads SGHRS; CDR2 reads YFSETQ. The ends were cut back, 8 bases at V and 0 bases at J, with 18 bases in the middle.

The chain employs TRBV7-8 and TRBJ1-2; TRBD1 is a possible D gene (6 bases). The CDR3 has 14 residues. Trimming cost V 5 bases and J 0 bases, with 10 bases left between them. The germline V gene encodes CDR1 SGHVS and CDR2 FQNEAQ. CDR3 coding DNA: TGTGCCAGCAGCACACAGGGCCCTAACTATGGCTACACCTTC. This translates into CASSTQGPNYGYTF.

CDR3 in amino acids: CASRTGTAIGETQYF. The CDR3 DNA sequence: TGCGCCAGCAGAACTGGGACAGCCATAGGGGAGACCCAGTACTTC. The chain uses TRBV10-2 and TRBJ2-5, with 7 bases identical to TRBD1. CDR3 length: 15 residues. Germline loops: CDR1 WSHSY, CDR2 SAAADI. Trimming took 6 bases from V and 5 from J; bases not matched to a gene: 12.

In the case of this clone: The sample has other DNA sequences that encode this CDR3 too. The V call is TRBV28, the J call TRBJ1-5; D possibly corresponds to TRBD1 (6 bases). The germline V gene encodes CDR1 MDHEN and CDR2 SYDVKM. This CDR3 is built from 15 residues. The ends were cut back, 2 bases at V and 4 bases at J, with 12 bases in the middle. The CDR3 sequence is CASSLGGTSNQPQHF. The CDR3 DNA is TGTGCCAGCAGTTTAGGTGGGACAAGTAATCAGCCCCAGCATTTT.

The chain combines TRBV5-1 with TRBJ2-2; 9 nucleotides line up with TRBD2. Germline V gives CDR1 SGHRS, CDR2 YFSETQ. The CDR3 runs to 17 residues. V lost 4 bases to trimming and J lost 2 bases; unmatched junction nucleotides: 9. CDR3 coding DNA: TGCGCCAGCAGCCCCACGGGACTAGCTATTAACACCGGGGAGCTGTTTTTT. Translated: CASSPTGLAINTGELFF.